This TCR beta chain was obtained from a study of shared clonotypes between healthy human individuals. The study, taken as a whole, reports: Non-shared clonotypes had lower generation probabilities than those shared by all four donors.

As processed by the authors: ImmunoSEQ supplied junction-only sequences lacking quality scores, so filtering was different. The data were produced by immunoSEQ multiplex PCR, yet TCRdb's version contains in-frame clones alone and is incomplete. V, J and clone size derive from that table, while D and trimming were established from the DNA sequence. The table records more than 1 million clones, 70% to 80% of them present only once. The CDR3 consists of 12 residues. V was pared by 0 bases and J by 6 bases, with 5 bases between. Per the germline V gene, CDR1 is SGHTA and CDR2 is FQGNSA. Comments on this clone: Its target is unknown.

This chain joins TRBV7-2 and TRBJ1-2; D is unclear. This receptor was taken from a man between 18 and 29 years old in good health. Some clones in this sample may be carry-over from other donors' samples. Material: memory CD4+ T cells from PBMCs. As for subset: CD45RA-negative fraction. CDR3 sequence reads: CASSLASHGYTF. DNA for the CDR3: TGTGCCAGCAGCTTAGCGTCTCATGGCTACACCTTC.